This T cell receptor beta chain came from a study of blood T cell repertoires in COVID-19. Sequencing used immunoSEQ multiplex PCR; TCRdb keeps in-frame clones, though not all of them. The sample has a few hundred thousand clones, 84% seen once; the top ten hold about 6.6%. This clone has a single count. Germline CDR1 KGHSH, CDR2 LQKENI. The V segment lost 1 base and the J segment 1 base; nucleotides outside the gene matches: 3. This CDR3 is built from 15 residues. The TCR sequence derives from a woman in her thirties or forties who had recovered from COVID-19. The material sequenced was PBMCs or T cells enriched from blood (not recorded which). The J gene is TRBJ1-1, the V gene TRBV18, with 7 positions matching TRBD1. The CDR3 loop reads CASSPRQGGNTEAFF. CDR3 nucleotide sequence: TGTGCCAGCTCACCACGACAGGGTGGGAACACTGAAGCTTTCTTT.